This TCR beta chain was recovered during a study of blood T cell repertoires in COVID-19 (dated by TCRdb to the early 2020s). Regarding the study in general: Samples from collaborators originated in the United States, Italy and Spain and spanned both the acute and convalescent phases of COVID-19. The material from the prospective study consisted of cDNA or gDNA derived from T cells, B-cell-depleted T cells, or PBMCs. Subjects who had been exposed to COVID-19, were actively infected with it, or had recovered from it provided the deeply sampled blood TCRbeta repertoires that made up the dataset. The repertoires were released in a freely available public database intended as a resource for research on the immune response to SARS-CoV-2. Samples were obtained from the ongoing ImmuneRACE study (first 160 participants) and from over 1,000 subjects provided by 6 global collaborators. A de-identified subject ID, COVID-19 status, age in years and sex were almost always included in the sample metadata. Where available, HLA class I and class II types were taken from metadata supplied by the sample provider and were not determined by assay-based typing.

TCRbeta CDR3 regions were amplified from genomic DNA using the immunoSEQ Assay, a bias-controlled multiplex PCR. On the study's bioinformatics: Within the assay, amplification of reference gene primers was used to estimate how many nucleated cells each sample contained. To quantify the absolute abundance of each unique TCRbeta CDR3 rearrangement, sequence reads were collapsed and filtered. Productive Simpson clonality was computed per sample as the square root of Simpson's diversity index over productive rearrangements. Drawn from immuneACCESS, this table holds only the in-frame rearrangements with V and J called that TCRdb kept. Clones are partly lost; checked studies trace under half to an unresolved V gene and leave the rest unexplained. The V and J calls and the clone size are those of that table, but D and trimming were determined from the DNA. Across this sample there are about 170,000 clones, with 88% seen only once. The top ten clonotypes cover approximately 2% of the sample.

Samples from volunteer blood donors who had recovered from COVID-19 were contributed by a second Seattle source. The collaborating institutions used their own protocols to collect whole blood in K2EDTA tubes. For TCRbeta analysis, collaborator samples were shipped as frozen whole blood, as isolated PBMCs, or as DNA extracted from either sample type. This clone turned up a few times. Its antigen has not been determined. Per-nucleotide qualities are absent, and no much larger clonotype sits a single base away. What the research found in general, with its limitations: How much clinical and demographic metadata was included differed by source and by participant, and the metadata was provided uncurated.

V drops 5 bases and J drops 3 bases, leaving 10 bases in between. In the germline V gene, CDR1 corresponds to MRHNA and CDR2 to SNTAGT. The CDR3 contains 13 residues, cysteine and phenylalanine counted. Only the CDR3 region is kept as DNA, spanning 39 bases read in frame from base 1. Sample: peripheral blood. Recombination connected TRBV6-4 to TRBJ1-1, with no D gene named confidently. The sequence was collected from a man in his forties or fifties who had recovered from COVID-19. In nucleotide form, the sequence is TGTGCCAGCAGTTTCTTCCGGGACACTGAAGCTTTCTTT. Its product reads: CASSFFRDTEAFF.